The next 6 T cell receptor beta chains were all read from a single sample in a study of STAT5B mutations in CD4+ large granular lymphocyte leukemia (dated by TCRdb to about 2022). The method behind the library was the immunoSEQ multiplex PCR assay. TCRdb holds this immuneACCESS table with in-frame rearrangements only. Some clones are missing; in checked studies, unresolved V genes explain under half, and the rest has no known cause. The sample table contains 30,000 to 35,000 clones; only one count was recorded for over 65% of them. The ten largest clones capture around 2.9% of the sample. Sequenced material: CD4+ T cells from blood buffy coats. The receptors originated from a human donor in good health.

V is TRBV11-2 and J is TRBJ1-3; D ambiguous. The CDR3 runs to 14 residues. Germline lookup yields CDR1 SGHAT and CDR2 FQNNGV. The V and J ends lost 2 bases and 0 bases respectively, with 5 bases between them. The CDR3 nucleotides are TGTGCCAGCAGCTTAACAAACTCTGGAAACACCATATATTTT. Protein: CASSLTNSGNTIYF.

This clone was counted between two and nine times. CDR3 loop: CASSPGAYEQYF. The CDR3 DNA reads TGTGCCAGCAGCCCCGGGGCCTACGAGCAGTACTTC. The chain links TRBV7-6 to TRBJ2-7; perhaps TRBD2 as D (5 bases). Deletions cut 5 bases from V and 2 bases from J, with 7 bases between. This CDR3 contains 12 residues. The germline V gene encodes CDR1 SGHVS and CDR2 FNYEAQ.

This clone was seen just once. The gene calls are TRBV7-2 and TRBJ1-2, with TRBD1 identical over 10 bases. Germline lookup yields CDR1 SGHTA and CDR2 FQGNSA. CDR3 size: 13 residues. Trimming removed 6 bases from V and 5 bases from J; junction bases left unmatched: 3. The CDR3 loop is CASSPGQGYGYTF. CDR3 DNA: TGTGCCAGCAGTCCGGGACAGGGGTATGGCTACACCTTC. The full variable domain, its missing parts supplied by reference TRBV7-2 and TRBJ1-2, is GAGVSQSPSNKVTEKGKDVELRCDPISGHTALYWYRQSLGQGLEFLIYFQGNSAPDKSGLPSDRFSAERTGGSVSTLTIQRTQQEDSAVYLCASSPGQGYGYTFGSGTRLTVV.

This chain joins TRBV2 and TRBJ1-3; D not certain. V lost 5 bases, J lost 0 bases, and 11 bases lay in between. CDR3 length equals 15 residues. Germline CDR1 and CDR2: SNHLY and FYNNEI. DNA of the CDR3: TGTGCCAGCAGTCCGGAGCCTTTCTCTGGAAACACCATATATTTT. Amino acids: CASSPEPFSGNTIYF.

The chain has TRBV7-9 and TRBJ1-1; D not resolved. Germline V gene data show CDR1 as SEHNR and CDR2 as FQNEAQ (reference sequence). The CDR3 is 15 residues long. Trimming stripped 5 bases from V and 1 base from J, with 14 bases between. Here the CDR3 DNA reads TGTGCCAGCAGCCTGACGGCCCCCGGGAACACTGAAGCTTTCTTT. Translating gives CASSLTAPGNTEAFF.

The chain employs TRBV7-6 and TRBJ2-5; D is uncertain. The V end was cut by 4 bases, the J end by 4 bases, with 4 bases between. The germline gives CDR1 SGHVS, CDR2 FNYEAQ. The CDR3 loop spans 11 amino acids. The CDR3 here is CASSSLETQYF. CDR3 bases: TGTGCCAGCAGCTCCCTAGAGACCCAGTACTTC.